This T cell receptor beta chain comes out of a study of shared clonotypes between healthy human individuals. General study findings and limits: Read depth was anticipated to influence clonotype sharing among donors.

Germline V gene lookup returns CDR1 SQVTM and CDR2 ANQGSEA. Trimming cost V 5 bases and J 6 bases; bases outside gene matches: 7. The CDR3 contains 12 residues. The method was immunoSEQ multiplex PCR; TCRdb's version includes in-frame clones alone and lacks a portion of them. The sample records some 2,500,000 clones, 80% to 95% being singletons. CD4+ cells yielded CD45RA+ naive and CD45RA-negative memory subsets. In regard to this clone: The target antigen is unknown.

This TCR was sampled from a man in his late teens or twenties in good health. Some clones in this sample may be carry-over from other donors' samples. Specimen: naive CD4+ T cells from PBMCs. Subset: CD45RA+ positively selected. V and J are TRBV29-1 and TRBJ2-7, with TRBD1 matching over 7 bases. CDR3 sequence: CSVPDRAGEQYF. Here the CDR3 DNA reads TGCAGCGTTCCTGACAGGGCGGGCGAGCAGTACTTC.